This T cell receptor (beta chain) was recovered during a study of control samples from healthy donors and cancer patients. After removal of 6 bases from V and 0 bases from J, the junction contained 6 bases not matched to a gene. This CDR3 spans 15 amino acids. CDR1 and CDR2 (germline): MRHNA, SNTAGT. Some clones are missing from TCRdb's copy, which holds only in-frame ones; the method was immunoSEQ multiplex PCR. The sample comprises 70,000 to 100,000 clones, around nine tenths of which are singletons, and about 7.4% rests with the top ten. The sequenced material came from blood. This receptor was obtained from a woman aged 55-69 years in good health. This chain joins TRBV6-4 and TRBJ2-3; 7 bases align to TRBD1. In nucleotides, the CDR3 is TGTGCCAGCAGCCTCACAGGGGCGAGCACAGATACGCAGTATTTT. This encodes CASSLTGASTDTQYF.